What follows is one TCR beta chain and its context. Its antigen is unidentified. This sample was included in a study of T cells in Graves' hyperthyroidism and ophthalmopathy. Study outcomes and limitations: The model's output predicted ophthalmopathy at a median of around 7 months prior to onset.

From RNA transcripts, TCR beta CDR3 regions were amplified. HTBI primers were the set used in a first-round RT-PCR of the TCR CDR3. TCRdb reprocessed the multiplex PCR reads via MiXCR and lists one record per CDR3 protein. The table records roughly 420,000 distinct CDR3 sequences, around 14% of them present only once. The V and J ends lost 5 bases and 8 bases respectively, with 11 bases between them. This CDR3 region has 12 residues. Germline values: CDR1 SGHAT, CDR2 FQDESV (reference sequence). Sequenced material: blood. The clonotype originates from a young woman with Graves' hyperthyroidism. The V gene is TRBV11-1, the J gene TRBJ2-3; D is unclear. The CDR3 loop reads CASSAELSTQYF. In nucleotides, the CDR3 is TGTGCCAGCAGCGCCGAATTGAGTACGCAGTATTTT.